The sample holds a few counts of the clone carrying this T cell receptor beta chain. No antigen is known for it. These data originate in a study of human T cells and chemical hapten exposure. Study-level background: Patients were mainly female, each with alopecia areata, totalis or universalis. Study results and caveats: TCRs whose frequency exceeded 1 in 1000 remained the same following DPC sensitization. Compared to controls, expanded TCRs made significantly more large clusters of similar CDR3s.

Each CDR3 protein gets one entry after TCRdb re-called the RACE reads with MiXCR. This sample has around 92,000 distinct CDR3 sequences; about a tenth occur once, and the top ten carry around 3.3%. The sample's time point: pre-sensitization, week 0. Indicated treatment: therapeutic diphenylcyclopropenone sensitization with weekly scalp DPC. Participating donors were patients with alopecia, aged 18 to 70 years, considered appropriate candidates for DPC. This CDR3 has 13 amino acids. V was pared by 6 bases and J by 9 bases, with 9 bases of the junction left unmatched. The germline CDR1 and CDR2 sequences are SEHNR and FQNEAQ (reference sequence).

The sequence derives from a woman aged 55-70 years with alopecia areata. Some clones in this sample may be carry-over from other donors' samples. The sequenced sample was whole blood, obtained in connection with sensitization to the hapten diphenylcyclopropenone (DPC). The chain carries TRBV7-9 and TRBJ2-5; 8 positions agree with TRBD2. CDR3 nucleotide sequence: TGTGCCAGCAGAGGGACTAGTGGGTCGTCCCAGTACTTC. As protein: CASRGTSGSSQYF. Using reference TRBV7-9 and TRBJ2-5 for the parts outside the CDR3, the full variable domain is DTGVSQNPRHKITKRGQNVTFRCDPISEHNRLYWYRQTLGQGPEFLTYFQNEAQLEKSRLLSDRFSAERPKGSFSTLEIQRTEQGDSAMYLCASRGTSGSSQYFGPGTRLLVL.